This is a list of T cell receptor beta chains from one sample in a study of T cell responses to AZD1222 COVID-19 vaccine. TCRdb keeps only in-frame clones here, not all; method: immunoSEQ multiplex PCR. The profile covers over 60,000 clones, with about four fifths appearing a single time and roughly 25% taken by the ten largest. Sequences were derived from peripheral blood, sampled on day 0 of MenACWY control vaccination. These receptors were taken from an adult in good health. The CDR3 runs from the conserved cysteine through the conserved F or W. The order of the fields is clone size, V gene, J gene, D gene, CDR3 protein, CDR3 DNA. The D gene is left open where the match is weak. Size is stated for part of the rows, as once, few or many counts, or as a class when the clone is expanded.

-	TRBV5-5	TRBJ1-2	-	CASSFHTGDYGYTF	TGTGCCAGCAGCTTTCACACGGGAGACTATGGCTACACCTTC
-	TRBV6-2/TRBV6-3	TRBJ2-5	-	CASSYSLMGLETQYF	TGTGCCAGCAGTTACTCGTTAATGGGTTTAGAGACCCAGTACTTC
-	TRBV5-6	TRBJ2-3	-	CASSLVSVATDTQYF	TGTGCCAGCAGCTTGGTTAGTGTAGCGACAGATACGCAGTATTTT
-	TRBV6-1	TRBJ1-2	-	CASSEAHPGLYGYTF	TGTGCCAGCAGTGAAGCCCATCCGGGTCTCTATGGCTACACCTTC
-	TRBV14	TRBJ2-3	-	CASSPGTGITDTQYF	TGTGCCAGCAGCCCAGGTACTGGAATTACAGATACGCAGTATTTT
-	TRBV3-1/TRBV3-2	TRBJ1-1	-	CASGPGAGTEAFF	TGTGCCAGCGGACCGGGGGCAGGCACTGAAGCTTTCTTT
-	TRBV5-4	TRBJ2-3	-	CASSLREGADTQYF	TGTGCCAGCAGCTTGAGAGAGGGGGCAGATACGCAGTATTTT
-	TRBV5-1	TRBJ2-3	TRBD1	CASSRRGQGTDTQYF	TGCGCCAGCAGCCGCCGAGGACAGGGTACAGATACGCAGTATTTT
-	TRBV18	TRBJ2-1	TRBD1	CASSPEPGQGGNNEQFF	TGTGCCAGCTCACCCGAACCGGGACAGGGGGGAAACAATGAGCAGTTCTTC
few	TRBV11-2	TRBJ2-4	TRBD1	CASSHLRQGFYSKNIQYF	TGTGCCAGCAGCCACCTCCGACAGGGGTTCTATTCCAAAAACATTCAGTACTTC
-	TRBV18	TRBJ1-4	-	CASSLGQQLFF	TGTGCCAGCTCACTTGGACAGCAACTGTTTTTT
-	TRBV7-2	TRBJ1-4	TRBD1	CASSLETGGGEKLFF	TGTGCCAGCAGCTTAGAAACAGGGGGGGGTGAAAAACTGTTTTTT
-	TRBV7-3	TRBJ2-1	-	CASSLIRRRRFF	TGTGCCAGCAGCTTAATCCGGCGTCGTCGGTTCTTC
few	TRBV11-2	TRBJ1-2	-	CASSLEGRGYTF	TGTGCCAGCAGCTTAGAGGGCCGGGGCTACACCTTC
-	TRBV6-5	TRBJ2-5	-	CASRTGSQETQYF	TGTGCCAGCAGAACAGGGAGCCAAGAGACCCAGTACTTC
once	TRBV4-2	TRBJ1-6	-	CASSQAAHPKGGSSYNSPLHF	TGTGCCAGCAGCCAAGCGGCACACCCAAAGGGAGGGAGCTCCTATAATTCACCCCTCCACTTT
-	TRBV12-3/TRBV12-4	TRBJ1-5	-	CASSLWANQPQHF	TGTGCCAGCAGTTTATGGGCTAATCAGCCCCAGCATTTT
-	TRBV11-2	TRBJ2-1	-	CASSAEREQFF	TGTGCCAGCAGCGCGGAGCGTGAGCAGTTCTTC
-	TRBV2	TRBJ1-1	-	CASSIPKGDTEAFF	TGTGCCAGCAGCATACCAAAGGGGGACACTGAAGCTTTCTTT
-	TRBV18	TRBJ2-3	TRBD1	CASSPQGADTQYF	TGTGCCAGCTCACCCCAGGGGGCAGATACGCAGTATTTT
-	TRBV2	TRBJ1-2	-	CAVPSTSGAYGYTF	TGTGCCGTGCCCAGTACATCAGGGGCCTATGGCTACACCTTC
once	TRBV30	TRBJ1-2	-	CAWSTDATKGYGYTF	TGTGCCTGGTCGACAGACGCGACTAAAGGCTATGGCTACACCTTC
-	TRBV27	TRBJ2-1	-	CASSFSGGHGYNEQFF	TGTGCCAGCAGTTTCTCCGGTGGACACGGTTACAATGAGCAGTTCTTC
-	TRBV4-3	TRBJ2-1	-	CASSPQPRPPYNEQFF	TGCGCCAGCAGCCCACAACCCAGACCTCCCTACAATGAGCAGTTCTTC
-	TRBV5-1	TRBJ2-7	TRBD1	CASSTGTGGAYEQYF	TGCGCCAGCAGCACCGGGACAGGGGGGGCCTACGAGCAGTACTTC
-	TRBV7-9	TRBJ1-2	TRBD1	CASSASGGGYGYTF	TGTGCCAGCAGCGCATCAGGGGGAGGCTATGGCTACACCTTC
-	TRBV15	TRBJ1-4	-	CASSGRLATNEKLFF	TGTGCCTCCTCGGGTAGATTGGCAACTAATGAAAAACTGTTTTTT
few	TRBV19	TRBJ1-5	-	CASSIPGVGNNQPQHF	TGTGCCAGTAGTATCCCAGGGGTGGGAAACAATCAGCCCCAGCATTTT
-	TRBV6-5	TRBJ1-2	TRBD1	CASSYWGQDVLGYTF	TGTGCCAGCAGTTACTGGGGACAGGATGTCCTGGGCTACACCTTC
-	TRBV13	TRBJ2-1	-	CASSLPPTGGHSSYNEQFF	TGTGCCAGCAGCCTCCCACCTACGGGGGGACACAGCTCCTACAATGAGCAGTTCTTC
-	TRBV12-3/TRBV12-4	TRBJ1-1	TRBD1	CASSPRQGNEAFF	TGTGCCAGCAGTCCGCGACAGGGGAACGAAGCTTTCTTT
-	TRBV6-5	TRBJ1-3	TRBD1	CASRPTGPGNTIYF	TGTGCCAGCAGACCGACAGGGCCTGGAAACACCATATATTTT
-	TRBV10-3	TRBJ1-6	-	CAIRNSRGLDSPLHF	TGTGCCATCAGGAATTCCAGGGGTCTGGATTCACCCCTCCACTTT
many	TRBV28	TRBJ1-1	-	CASGRNTEAFF	TGTGCCAGCGGCAGGAACACTGAAGCTTTCTTT
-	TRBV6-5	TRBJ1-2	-	CASRDRDRESGYTF	TGTGCCAGCAGGGATAGGGACCGCGAGTCCGGCTACACCTTC
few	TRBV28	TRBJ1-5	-	CASSPPGPLAQHF	TGTGCCAGCAGTCCACCTGGGCCTTTAGCCCAGCATTTT
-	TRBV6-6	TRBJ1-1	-	CASNRDRFQAFF	TGTGCCAGCAACCGAGACAGGTTTCAAGCTTTCTTT
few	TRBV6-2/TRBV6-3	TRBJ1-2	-	CASRPGQYYGYTF	TGTGCCAGCCGCCCCGGACAGTACTATGGCTACACCTTC
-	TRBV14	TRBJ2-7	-	CASSQGYFRRYEQYF	TGTGCCAGCAGCCAAGGTTATTTCCGGCGATACGAGCAGTACTTC
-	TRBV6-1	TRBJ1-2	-	CASSERIQGPNYGYTF	TGTGCCAGCAGTGAAAGGATACAGGGTCCTAACTATGGCTACACCTTC
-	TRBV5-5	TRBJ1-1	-	CASSFGTLNTEAFF	TGTGCCAGCAGCTTTGGCACCTTAAACACTGAAGCTTTCTTT
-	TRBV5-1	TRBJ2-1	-	CASSLAVRQGQEQFF	TGCGCCAGCAGCTTGGCCGTAAGGCAGGGCCAAGAGCAGTTCTTC
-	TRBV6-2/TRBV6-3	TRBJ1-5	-	CASSYKRDTTSPQHF	TGTGCCAGCAGTTACAAGAGGGACACTACGTCTCCCCAGCATTTT
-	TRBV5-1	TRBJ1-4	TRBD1	CASRPGTANEKLFF	TGCGCCAGCAGACCCGGGACAGCAAATGAAAAACTGTTTTTT
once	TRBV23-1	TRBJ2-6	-	CASSPGHPSKGANVLTF	TGCGCCAGCAGTCCGGGACACCCTTCCAAAGGGGCCAACGTCCTGACTTTC
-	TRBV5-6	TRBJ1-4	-	CASSPRGRSGEKLFF	TGTGCCAGCAGCCCGCGGGGGAGGTCAGGGGAAAAACTGTTTTTT
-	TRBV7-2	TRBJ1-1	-	CASSLGKGKGTEAFF	TGTGCCAGCAGCTTAGGTAAGGGAAAGGGCACTGAAGCTTTCTTT
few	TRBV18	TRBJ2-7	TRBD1	CASSPAWTGSSNEQYF	TGTGCCAGCTCACCTGCATGGACAGGGAGTTCCAACGAGCAGTACTTC
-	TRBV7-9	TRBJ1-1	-	CASSPYYDTEAFF	TGTGCCAGCAGCCCCTATTATGACACTGAAGCTTTCTTT
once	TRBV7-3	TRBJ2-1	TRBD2	CASSLQGTSPYNEQFF	TGTGCCAGCAGCTTGCAGGGGACTAGCCCCTACAATGAGCAGTTCTTC
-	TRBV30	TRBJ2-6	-	CAWSSSGANVLTF	TGTGCCTGGAGTAGCTCTGGGGCCAACGTCCTGACTTTC
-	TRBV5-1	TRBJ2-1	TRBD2	CASRRTSGSYNEQFF	TGCGCCAGCAGGAGGACTAGCGGATCCTACAATGAGCAGTTCTTC
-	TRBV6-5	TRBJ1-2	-	CASSYSTRAGPIF	TGTGCCAGCAGTTACTCGACAAGGGCGGGCCCCATCTTC
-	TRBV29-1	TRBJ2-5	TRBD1	CSAGDRQETQYF	TGCAGCGCCGGGGACAGGCAAGAGACCCAGTACTTC
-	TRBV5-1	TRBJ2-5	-	CASSGQVQETQYF	TGCGCCAGCAGTGGTCAGGTCCAAGAGACCCAGTACTTC
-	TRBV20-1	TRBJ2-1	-	CSASIMNEQFF	TGCAGTGCTAGCATTATGAATGAGCAGTTCTTC
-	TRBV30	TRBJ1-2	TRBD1	CAWVRYKAGGDYGYTF	TGTGCCTGGGTTAGATATAAGGCAGGGGGAGACTATGGCTACACCTTC